The rows below give T cell receptor beta chains drawn from one sample of a study of metastatic and nonmetastatic thyroid tumors. TCRdb re-clonotyped the PCR reads via MiXCR. The table includes more than 10,000 clones, roughly 30% detected once. The sequenced sample consisted of adjacent normal tissue. These receptors all stem from a male donor with papillary thyroid cancer or a benign thyroid nodule (not recorded which). Some clones in this sample may be carry-over from other donors' samples. Both conserved end residues are part of each CDR3. Fields, in order: J gene, clone size, D gene, V gene, CDR3 DNA, CDR3 protein. The D gene is left open where the match is weak. The size field is filled for only some rows; it gives once, few, many or a size class.

J gene: TRBJ1-2
clone size: medium-sized
D gene: TRBD1
V gene: TRBV28
CDR3 DNA: TGTGCCAGCAGTTCGGGACAGATCTATGGCTACACCTTC
CDR3 protein: CASSSGQIYGYTF

J gene: TRBJ2-7
clone size: -
D gene: TRBD1
V gene: TRBV5-1
CDR3 DNA: TGCGCCAGCAGACGATCCGGGACAGGGTCCAACGAGCAGTACTTC
CDR3 protein: CASRRSGTGSNEQYF

J gene: TRBJ2-2
clone size: many
D gene: -
V gene: TRBV6-2/TRBV6-3
CDR3 DNA: TGTGCCAGCGGGCAGGTACCAACCGGGGAGCTGTTTTTT
CDR3 protein: CASGQVPTGELFF

J gene: TRBJ1-1
clone size: few
D gene: -
V gene: TRBV6-5
CDR3 DNA: TGTGCCAGCAGTTACCTGGGGGGCACTGAAGCTTTCTTT
CDR3 protein: CASSYLGGTEAFF

J gene: TRBJ1-6
clone size: few
D gene: -
V gene: TRBV10-3
CDR3 DNA: TGTGCCATCAGTTCGGGTGTGAGTTCACCCCTCCACTTT
CDR3 protein: CAISSGVSSPLHF

J gene: TRBJ2-3
clone size: -
D gene: TRBD2
V gene: TRBV5-6
CDR3 DNA: TGTGCCAGCAGCCCCCCGACTAGCGGGAGTTCAGATACGCAGTATTTT
CDR3 protein: CASSPPTSGSSDTQYF

J gene: TRBJ2-3
clone size: -
D gene: TRBD2
V gene: TRBV4-1
CDR3 DNA: TGCGCCAGCCTTGGACTAGCGGGGGGGAGGACAGATACGCAGTATTTT
CDR3 protein: CASLGLAGGRTDTQYF

J gene: TRBJ1-5
clone size: -
D gene: -
V gene: TRBV4-1
CDR3 DNA: TGCGCCAGCAGCCAAGTTCCTGGCAGCAATCAGCCCCAGCATTTT
CDR3 protein: CASSQVPGSNQPQHF

J gene: TRBJ2-1
clone size: few
D gene: -
V gene: TRBV7-2
CDR3 DNA: TGTGCCAGCAGTCACGGATACCCCTCTCCGCAGTCCTTC
CDR3 protein: CASSHGYPSPQSF

J gene: TRBJ2-2
clone size: many
D gene: -
V gene: TRBV5-1
CDR3 DNA: TGCGCCAGCAAGGCAGGGGAGGCCGGGGAGCTGTTTTTT
CDR3 protein: CASKAGEAGELFF

J gene: TRBJ2-7
clone size: -
D gene: -
V gene: TRBV11-2
CDR3 DNA: TGTGCCAGCAGCTTTCGGGTAGGGGAGCAGTACTTC
CDR3 protein: CASSFRVGEQYF

J gene: TRBJ1-5
clone size: medium-sized
D gene: -
V gene: TRBV24-1
CDR3 DNA: TGTGCCACCAAATACGGGGGCGGCAATCAGCCCCAGCATTTT
CDR3 protein: CATKYGGGNQPQHF

J gene: TRBJ1-3
clone size: -
D gene: -
V gene: TRBV12-5
CDR3 DNA: TGTGCTAGTGGGAGGGACTCTGGAAATACCATATATTTT
CDR3 protein: CASGRDSGNTIYF

J gene: TRBJ2-1
clone size: -
D gene: TRBD2
V gene: TRBV20-1
CDR3 DNA: TGCAGTGCGGTAACTAGCGGGGGGGCTATCTCCTACAATGAGCAGTTCTTC
CDR3 protein: CSAVTSGGAISYNEQFF

J gene: TRBJ2-7
clone size: -
D gene: -
V gene: TRBV30
CDR3 DNA: TGTGCCTGGGGACCGTCCCTGGGGGAGCAGTACTTC
CDR3 protein: CAWGPSLGEQYF

J gene: TRBJ1-1
clone size: -
D gene: -
V gene: TRBV6-1
CDR3 DNA: TGTGCCAGCAGTGCTGGGCTATTCACTGAAGCTTTCTTT
CDR3 protein: CASSAGLFTEAFF

J gene: TRBJ2-1
clone size: hyperexpanded
D gene: TRBD2
V gene: TRBV6-1
CDR3 DNA: TGTGCCAGCAGTGAATGGGCTAGCGGACACAATGAGCAGTTCTTC
CDR3 protein: CASSEWASGHNEQFF

J gene: TRBJ2-5
clone size: -
D gene: TRBD1
V gene: TRBV6-2/TRBV6-3
CDR3 DNA: TGTGCCAGCAGCTCGACAGGGGGCGGTGGTCGAGAGACCCAGTACTTC
CDR3 protein: CASSSTGGGGRETQYF

J gene: TRBJ2-3
clone size: few
D gene: TRBD2
V gene: TRBV24-1
CDR3 DNA: TGTGCCACCAGTGTTAGGACTAGCGGGGCTGGGGATACGCAGTATTTT
CDR3 protein: CATSVRTSGAGDTQYF

J gene: TRBJ2-7
clone size: many
D gene: -
V gene: TRBV6-6
CDR3 DNA: TGTGCCAGCAGTTACGGTTCTGGGGTGGTCGAGCAGTACTTC
CDR3 protein: CASSYGSGVVEQYF

J gene: TRBJ2-7
clone size: -
D gene: TRBD2
V gene: TRBV5-1
CDR3 DNA: TGCGCCAGCAGCTTGGTAGCACTAGCGGGGCCCTACGAGCAGTACTTC
CDR3 protein: CASSLVALAGPYEQYF

J gene: TRBJ1-6
clone size: -
D gene: -
V gene: TRBV5-1
CDR3 DNA: TGCGCCAGCAGCTTGGCTCCCTATAATTCACCCCTCCACTTT
CDR3 protein: CASSLAPYNSPLHF

J gene: TRBJ2-3
clone size: few
D gene: -
V gene: TRBV12-3/TRBV12-4
CDR3 DNA: TGTGCCAGCAGTTTCAGGGCAGATACGCAGTATTTT
CDR3 protein: CASSFRADTQYF

J gene: TRBJ1-6
clone size: -
D gene: TRBD1
V gene: TRBV10-1
CDR3 DNA: TGCGCCAGCAGATGGGACAGGGATAATTCACCCCTCCACTTT
CDR3 protein: CASRWDRDNSPLHF

J gene: TRBJ1-2
clone size: few
D gene: -
V gene: TRBV6-2/TRBV6-3
CDR3 DNA: TGTGCCAGCAGTTACTCGGGCAGGACAAACTATGGCTACACCTTC
CDR3 protein: CASSYSGRTNYGYTF

J gene: TRBJ1-2
clone size: -
D gene: -
V gene: TRBV20-1
CDR3 DNA: TGCAGTGCTTGTGGCACAGGGTCCCTCAACTATGGCTACACCTTC
CDR3 protein: CSACGTGSLNYGYTF

J gene: TRBJ1-5
clone size: medium-sized
D gene: -
V gene: TRBV2
CDR3 DNA: TGTGCCAGCAGTGCCCAGCGAGCCGGGGGTCAGCCCCAGCATTTT
CDR3 protein: CASSAQRAGGQPQHF

J gene: TRBJ2-7
clone size: -
D gene: -
V gene: TRBV4-3
CDR3 DNA: TGCGCCAGCAGCCACCTCCGGGACAACTACGAGCAGTACTTC
CDR3 protein: CASSHLRDNYEQYF